This T cell receptor (beta chain) is drawn from a study of early T cells in non-severe SARS-CoV-2 infection. Study details: Alpha and beta chains were unpaired, from unsorted whole-blood bulk RNA.

This clonotype was seen only a few times. In TCRdb, the 5' RACE reads were re-called with MiXCR into one record per CDR3 protein. The data show fewer than 65,000 distinct CDR3 sequences, with about 7.6% seen just once and roughly a tenth held by the top ten. The V end was cut by 5 bases, the J end by 2 bases, with 13 bases between. The CDR3 consists of 15 residues. Germline V CDR1 and CDR2: SGHTA, FQGNSA. The material was whole blood, obtained at baseline. The rearrangement links TRBV7-2 to TRBJ2-1; D assignment may be TRBD1 or TRBD2 (6 bases each). The receptor was isolated from an adult who was a healthcare worker with PCR-confirmed SARS-CoV-2 infection or an uninfected control (not recorded which). CDR3 nucleotides: TGTGCCAGCAGCCGTACCGGGGGCCCCTACAATGAGCAGTTCTTC. It is translated as CASSRTGGPYNEQFF.